These 2 T cell receptor beta chains originate from one sample sequenced in a study of CD8 T cells in Susac syndrome. It was with random hexamers that roughly 0.5 to 1 ug RNA was reverse transcribed. Via MiXCR, TCRdb re-called the immunoSEQ multiplex PCR reads, giving one row per CDR3 protein. Of about 300,000 distinct CDR3 sequences in the sample, approximately 85% were seen once. The material sequenced was CD8+ T cells from PBMCs. The receptors stem from a human donor with multiple sclerosis.

This clonotype is a singleton in its sample. At one end, the junction sequence differs from germline, possibly due to a read error. The chain is built from TRBV5-4 and TRBJ2-7; D is unresolved. The CDR3 totals 13 residues. The V gene's germline CDR1 is SGHNT and CDR2 YYREEE (reference sequence). CDR3 loop: CASGFAIAYEQYF. CDR3 coding DNA: TGTGCCAGCGGCTTCGCGATAGCCTACGAGCAGTACTTC.

The chain employs TRBV6-2 or TRBV6-3 and TRBJ1-6; 7 nucleotides match TRBD1. Germline assignment: CDR1 MNHEY and CDR2 SVGEGT. The CDR3 consists of 15 residues. The V segment lost 6 bases and the J segment 3 bases; nucleotides outside the gene matches: 5. CDR3 nucleotides: TGTGCCAGCAGCGACAGGGCGAACTATAATTCACCCCTCCACTTT. Protein: CASSDRANYNSPLHF.